A selection of T cell receptor beta chains follows, all from one sample in a study of T cell responses to AZD1222 COVID-19 vaccine. Produced via immunoSEQ multiplex PCR; TCRdb's table is partial and in-frame only. The sample includes 110,000 to 150,000 clones, roughly 93% of them seen just once. The specimen comprised peripheral blood, sampled on day 0 of AZD1222 vaccination. These receptors were collected from an adult in good health. The CDR3 runs from the conserved cysteine through the conserved F or W. The D gene is left open where the match is weak. The size entry is marked missing in some rows and otherwise reads once, few, many or a size class.

>TRBJ1-6|TRBD1|TRBV7-9|.
TGTGCCAGCAGACCGACAGGGGGGGATTCACCCCTCCACTTT
CASRPTGGDSPLHF
>TRBJ1-4|.|TRBV2|.
TGTGCCAGCAGCCTAAACAGGGTAAACGAAAAACTGTTTTTT
CASSLNRVNEKLFF
>TRBJ1-2|.|TRBV6-1|.
TGTGCCAGCAGTGAAGCGCTAGTGAGGAACTATGGCTACACCTTC
CASSEALVRNYGYTF
>TRBJ2-2|.|TRBV27|.
TGTGCCAGCAGTTTAACAGGGTTGACCGGGGAGCTGTTTTTT
CASSLTGLTGELFF
>TRBJ2-3|.|TRBV6-1|.
TGTGCCAGCAGTGAACATCTATCCCTAGGGACAGATACGCAGTATTTT
CASSEHLSLGTDTQYF
>TRBJ2-2|.|TRBV4-2|few
TGTGCCAGCAGCCCCGAGGGGAGCGCGAACACCGGGGAGCTGTTTTTT
CASSPEGSANTGELFF
>TRBJ1-2|.|TRBV2|once
TGTGCCAGCAGTGTGCGGAGAAACTATGGCTACACCTTC
CASSVRRNYGYTF
>TRBJ2-7|.|TRBV7-8|.
TGTGCCAGCAGCTTAGGTCGTTCTCACTACGAGCAGTACTTC
CASSLGRSHYEQYF
>TRBJ1-2|.|TRBV29-1|.
TGCAGCGTTCCTAATTTGTATGGCTACACCTTC
CSVPNLYGYTF
>TRBJ2-1|.|TRBV4-1|.
TGCGCCAGCAGCCAATCACTCGTCAGGGGAAATGAGCAGTTCTTC
CASSQSLVRGNEQFF
>TRBJ1-5|.|TRBV3-1/TRBV3-2|.
TGTGCCAGCAGCGAAACCCACGGACGACAGCCCCAGCATTTT
CASSETHGRQPQHF
>TRBJ2-7|.|TRBV6-5|.
TGTGCCAGCAGGACTCGGGCCCACCCCTACGAGCAGTACTTC
CASRTRAHPYEQYF
>TRBJ1-5|.|TRBV19|.
TGTGCCAGTAGTACCGGTAGGCCGGGTCAGCCCCAGCATTTT
CASSTGRPGQPQHF
>TRBJ2-1|TRBD2|TRBV7-3|.
TGTGCCAGCAGCTTAACGGGAGGCGGGAGGATTAATGAGCAGTTCTTC
CASSLTGGGRINEQFF
>TRBJ2-5|TRBD2|TRBV5-4|.
TGTGCCAGCAGTAGGGTTGGTAGCGGGAGGGCCATGGAGACCCAGTACTTC
CASSRVGSGRAMETQYF
>TRBJ1-6|TRBD1|TRBV2|.
TGTGCCAGCAGTGTTGAGGGGGCGCGTTCACCCCTCCACTTT
CASSVEGARSPLHF
>TRBJ2-1|.|TRBV19|.
TGTGCCAGTAGTTCGGGGGAGCAGTTCTTC
CASSSGEQFF
>TRBJ1-5|TRBD1|TRBV12-3/TRBV12-4|.
TGTGCCAGCAGTCAGGACAGGGTTCAGCCCCAGCATTTT
CASSQDRVQPQHF
>TRBJ2-7|.|TRBV5-8|once
TGTGCCAGCAGCTTTGAGCGGGAGCAGTACTTC
CASSFEREQYF
>TRBJ1-2|.|TRBV19|.
TGTGCCAGTAGTTTCCTTTACACCATGGAGGCTAACTATGGCTACACCTTC
CASSFLYTMEANYGYTF
>TRBJ1-1|.|TRBV27|.
TGTGCCAGCAGTACAACTCGGGACGTTGAAGGTCGGTGGGTTATGAACACTGAAGCTTTCTTT
CASSTTRDVEGRWVMNTEAFF
>TRBJ2-7|TRBD2|TRBV19|few
TGTGCCAGTAGTATAGCTAGCGGGAGCTCCTACGAGCAGTACTTC
CASSIASGSSYEQYF
>TRBJ2-1|.|TRBV30|.
TGTGCCTGGGGGGCCGGGGCAGGGGATTCCTACAATGAGCAGTTCTTC
CAWGAGAGDSYNEQFF
>TRBJ2-7|.|TRBV6-1|.
TGTGCCAGCAGTGAAGAAAGTACAGCCCCGCTCCACGAGCAGTACTTC
CASSEESTAPLHEQYF
>TRBJ1-2|TRBD1|TRBV9|.
TGTGCCAGCAGCGTGGGACAGGGCTATGGCTACACCTTC
CASSVGQGYGYTF
>TRBJ1-4|.|TRBV3-1/TRBV3-2|.
TGTGCCAGCAGCCAAAGTCCGGTCCTAATTGAAAAACTGTTTTTT
CASSQSPVLIEKLFF
>TRBJ1-4|TRBD1|TRBV7-9|.
TGTGCCAGCAGCCGCGGACAGGGAGGCGGTAATGAAAAACTGTTTTTT
CASSRGQGGGNEKLFF
>TRBJ2-7|TRBD2|TRBV18|.
TGTGCCAGCTCACCACGGCCACCGGTAAATAGCGGGAGGGGACGCTACGAGCAGTACTTC
CASSPRPPVNSGRGRYEQYF
>TRBJ2-5|.|TRBV9|.
TGTGCCAGCAGCGTAGGTCCCCCTGGGGAGACCCAGTACTTC
CASSVGPPGETQYF
>TRBJ2-1|.|TRBV5-1|.
TGCGCCAGTTATCCCGGACAGAGCTCCTACAATGAGCAGTTCTTC
CASYPGQSSYNEQFF
>TRBJ1-6|TRBD1|TRBV7-4|few
TGTGCCAGCAGCTTGCTAGGACAGGGGAACAGTAATTCACCCCTCCACTTT
CASSLLGQGNSNSPLHF
>TRBJ2-5|.|TRBV12-2|.
TGTGCAAGTCGCTTAAAGGAGGAGACCCAGTACTTC
CASRLKEETQYF
>TRBJ2-1|.|TRBV4-2|.
TGTGCCAGCAGCCAAGTCGGGAACTCCTACAATGAGCAGTTCTTC
CASSQVGNSYNEQFF
>TRBJ1-1|.|TRBV4-1|.
TGCGCCAGCAGCCAGCGCCCGGGCGTGAACACTGAAGCTTTCTTT
CASSQRPGVNTEAFF
>TRBJ1-1|.|TRBV15|.
TGTGCCACCAGCAGAGAGTACTGGGGCTCTGAAGCTTTCTTT
CATSREYWGSEAFF
>TRBJ1-2|.|TRBV9|.
TGTGCCAGCAGCGTAGAAGGGAACGGCTACACCTTC
CASSVEGNGYTF
>TRBJ2-6|.|TRBV5-1|.
TGCGCCAGCAGCTTGTACGGTGCCTCTGGGGCCAACGTCCTGACTTTC
CASSLYGASGANVLTF
>TRBJ1-5|.|TRBV5-6|.
TGTGCCAGCAGCCGATACAATCAGCCCCAGCATTTT
CASSRYNQPQHF
>TRBJ2-7|TRBD2|TRBV20-1|.
TGCAGTGCTAGTTTGGATAGCGGGAGATATTACGAGCAGTACTTC
CSASLDSGRYYEQYF
>TRBJ2-7|.|TRBV27|.
TGTGCCAGCAGTCCTAGACTAGACATAATCTCCTACGAGCAGTACTTC
CASSPRLDIISYEQYF
>TRBJ2-1|.|TRBV5-8|.
TGTGCCAGCAGCTTGGAAGTCTACAATGAGCAGTTCTTC
CASSLEVYNEQFF
>TRBJ1-6|TRBD1|TRBV19|.
TGTGCCAGTAGCCTACAGGGGAGAGATAATTCACCCCTCCACTTT
CASSLQGRDNSPLHF
>TRBJ2-7|TRBD1|TRBV2|.
TGTGCCAGCAGTGAGAGTTGGGACAGTACTTACGAGCAGTACTTC
CASSESWDSTYEQYF
>TRBJ2-7|TRBD1|TRBV12-3/TRBV12-4|.
TGTGCCAGCAGCCACGGACAGGGCTACGAGCAGTACTTC
CASSHGQGYEQYF
>TRBJ1-1|.|TRBV18|.
TGTGCCAGCTCACCACATACTCAGGGGAGGGACACTGAAGCTTTCTTT
CASSPHTQGRDTEAFF
>TRBJ2-7|.|TRBV6-2/TRBV6-3|.
TGTGCCAGCAGTTACGTCGGAGCCAACGAGCAGTACTTC
CASSYVGANEQYF
>TRBJ2-7|.|TRBV28|.
TGTGCCAGCAGTTTGAGAGAAGGAGGGCGTTTGCCCTACGAGCAGTACTTC
CASSLREGGRLPYEQYF
>TRBJ2-7|TRBD2|TRBV7-8|few
TGTGCCAGCAGCTTAGTAGCGGGAGGCCACGAGCAGTACTTC
CASSLVAGGHEQYF
>TRBJ2-3|TRBD2|TRBV25-1|.
TGTGCCAGCAGTGAATTGCCCGGGACTAGCGGGAACTTGGATACGCAGTATTTT
CASSELPGTSGNLDTQYF
>TRBJ1-5|.|TRBV4-1|.
TGCGCCAGCAGCCAACAAACCAGGCCCAATCAGCCCCAGCATTTT
CASSQQTRPNQPQHF
>TRBJ2-1|TRBD2|TRBV5-1|.
TGCGCCAGCAGCCGGACTAGCGGAGCAAATGAGCAGTTCTTC
CASSRTSGANEQFF
>TRBJ2-2|.|TRBV25-1|.
TGTGCCAGCAGTGAATGGGGCGTAGCGGAGTCCGGGGAGCTGTTTTTT
CASSEWGVAESGELFF
>TRBJ2-2|TRBD1|TRBV19|.
TGTGCCAGTAGTAGGACAGGTCCCACCGGGGAGCTGTTTTTT
CASSRTGPTGELFF
>TRBJ2-7|.|TRBV12-5|.
TGTGCTAGTGCGACCCCCGCCTCAACAGGCATGCAGTACTTC
CASATPASTGMQYF
>TRBJ2-7|.|TRBV5-4|.
TGTGCCAGCAGTTCCAGCTCCTACGAGCAGTACTTC
CASSSSSYEQYF
>TRBJ1-3|.|TRBV11-3|.
TGTGCCAGCAGCTCAGGAGATCGAAACACCATATATTTT
CASSSGDRNTIYF
>TRBJ2-3|.|TRBV7-3|.
TGTGCCAGCAGCCCCTCCACAGATACGCAGTATTTT
CASSPSTDTQYF
>TRBJ2-1|TRBD1|TRBV7-9|.
TGTGCCAGCAATTCGGACAGGGCGAATGAGCAGTTCTTC
CASNSDRANEQFF
>TRBJ1-4|.|TRBV24-1|.
TGTGCCACCAGTCAGGGGTTCGGTGAAAAACTGTTTTTT
CATSQGFGEKLFF